This T cell receptor beta chain was retrieved from a study of T cells in Graves' hyperthyroidism and ophthalmopathy. Study-wide points: Peripheral blood also featured most of the thyroid clonotypes expanded above 0.001.

This CDR3 has 16 amino acids. The V end was cut by 1 base, the J end by 0 bases, with 13 bases between. In germline, CDR1 is SGHAT, CDR2 FQNNGV. In the case of this clonotype: What it binds is not known.

RNA transcripts were the template for amplifying TCR beta CDR3 regions. A first-round RT-PCR of the TCR CDR3 used the HTBI primer set. TCRdb called the multiplex PCR reads again in MiXCR, with one record for every CDR3 protein. The sample carries approximately 250,000 distinct CDR3 sequences, approximately 23% recorded once. This TCR derives from a woman between 40 and 55 years old with Graves' ophthalmopathy. This chain uses TRBV11-2 with TRBJ2-7; D gene ambiguous. Specimen: blood. The CDR3 DNA is TGTGCCAGCAGCTTAGGTGTTTCGAGCAGCTCCTACGAGCAGTACTTC. Its translation: CASSLGVSSSSYEQYF.